This TCR beta chain was identified in a study of human T cells and chemical hapten exposure. Documented time point: patch test 1, 2 weeks after DPC sensitization. This sample's treatment: therapeutic diphenylcyclopropenone sensitization with weekly scalp DPC. This clonotype occurred a few times. CDR1 LGHNT and CDR2 FRNRAP come from the germline V gene. This CDR3 is built from 14 residues. Trimming removed 1 base from V and 2 bases from J, with 9 bases in between. One entry per CDR3 protein, called by TCRdb with MiXCR from the RACE reads. In the table there are nearly 350,000 distinct CDR3 sequences, about 7% of which are singletons.

The TCR comes from a woman aged 18-30 years with alopecia areata. Some clones in this sample may be carry-over from other donors' samples. Sequencing was performed on whole blood, taken in connection with sensitization to the hapten diphenylcyclopropenone (DPC). The V and J genes are TRBV12-5 and TRBJ2-7; D remains ambiguous. The CDR3 loop reads CASGLGLPPYEQYF. The CDR3 DNA reads TGTGCTAGTGGTTTGGGACTCCCCCCCTACGAGCAGTACTTC.